This T cell receptor (beta chain) was documented in a study of radiation and T cells in renal cell carcinoma. Findings and limits, study-wide: Top tumor clonotypes rose in blood 2 weeks post-radiation, then contracted. Compared with controls, irradiated tumors showed greater TCR clonality. Compared with controls, irradiated tumors had more, larger dominant CDR3 motifs.

Regarding treatment: 15 Gy SBRT to primary tumor, nephrectomy 4 weeks later. The tumor was a clear cell renal cell carcinoma. Of note for this clone: What it binds is unknown.

Germline loops: CDR1 GTSNPN, CDR2 SVGIG (reference sequence). Unmatched junction bases numbered 3, after V lost 4 bases and J lost 5 bases. The length of the CDR3 is 12 residues. Profiling relied on immunoSEQ multiplex PCR, and the TCRdb table lists in-frame clones only, not all of them. The data contain 15,000 to 20,000 clones, about 50% of them singletons. The chain uses TRBV30 and TRBJ2-5, with 8 bases identical to TRBD2. This material consisted of tumor tissue, taken from a patient whose treatment included radiotherapy and nephrectomy. The source of this sequence is an older woman with renal cell carcinoma. The CDR3 spells CAWTGGGETQYF. DNA for the CDR3: TGTGCCTGGACGGGGGGGGGTGAGACCCAGTACTTC.